This T cell receptor (beta chain) comes out of a study of T-cell reconstitution after alpha-beta-depleted transplantation in children. The CDR3 length is 15 residues. The germline V gene has CDR1 MDHEN and CDR2 SYDVKM. Deletions cut 5 bases from V and 1 base from J, with 12 bases between. The authors prepared the TCRbeta library with unique molecular identifiers. TCRdb processed the PCR reads anew with MiXCR; each CDR3 protein has one entry. The repertoire holds about 610,000 distinct CDR3 sequences, with 10% as singletons. This TCR derives from a human donor who donated a stem cell graft to a child with acute myeloid leukemia. The material sequenced was PBMCs from the stem cell graft donor, taken from the stem cell graft. This rearrangement joins TRBV28 to TRBJ1-3, with D uncertain. Here the CDR3 reads CASSPPRRSGNTIYF. The CDR3 region has the DNA TGTGCCAGCAGTCCACCAAGGCGGTCTGGAAACACCATATATTTT.